The T cell receptor beta chain under discussion was sequenced for a study of cytomegalovirus exposure and HLA in healthy donors. Study background: The same platform used for the approximately 700 first-cohort repertoires was also used for the 95 to 150 validation repertoires, as a later analysis reported. Study-wide results and limits: The study put 150 or so TCR beta chains on its list as cytomegalovirus-associated.

The CDR3 is made up of 15 amino acids. Trimming took off 0 bases at V and 3 bases at J, with 10 bases between the two ends. Germline V CDR1 and CDR2: KGHSH, LQKENI. This clone was found once. What it binds is unknown. Measured with immunoSEQ multiplex PCR; TCRdb has only the in-frame clones, and not every one. The sample yields 280,000 or so clones, approximately 88% seen once. The sequenced sample consisted of PBMCs. This TCR derives from a woman aged 18-29 years in good health and CMV-seronegative. This chain links TRBV18 with TRBJ2-3; perhaps TRBD1 as D (5 bases). For the CDR3, the DNA is TGTGCCAGCTCACCACCCAGGGATGGGACAGATACGCAGTATTTT. This sequence encodes CASSPPRDGTDTQYF.